This entry concerns a single TCR beta chain. The data belong to a study of OX40 agonist ivuxolimab in advanced cancers. The method was immunoSEQ multiplex PCR; TCRdb's version includes in-frame clones alone and lacks a portion of them. Of tens of thousands of clones listed, roughly 77% are singletons. CDR3 length: 13 amino acids. V lost 4 bases and J 5 bases, leaving 9 bases between the germline ends. Looked up from germline, CDR1 is KGHSH and CDR2 is LQKENI. This specimen was CD4+ or CD8+ T cells sorted from blood, taken in a trial of the OX40 agonist ivuxolimab. This sequence was found in an adult with an advanced solid tumor such as melanoma, head and neck, liver or kidney cancer. This chain connects TRBV18 to TRBJ2-1; maybe TRBD1 (5 bases). The CDR3 spells CASSLWTNNEQFF. Here the CDR3 DNA reads TGTGCCAGCTCACTTTGGACAAACAATGAGCAGTTCTTC.